The rows below give T cell receptor beta chains drawn from one sample of a study of OX40 agonist ivuxolimab in advanced cancers. Using immunoSEQ multiplex PCR, the repertoire was profiled, and TCRdb retains in-frame clones only, with some absent. The sample includes about 48,000 clones, 82% of them seen just once. The input for sequencing was CD4+ or CD8+ T cells sorted from blood, taken in a trial of the OX40 agonist ivuxolimab. The source of these receptors is an adult with an advanced solid tumor such as melanoma, head and neck, liver or kidney cancer. Each CDR3 is given with its conserved first and last residue. A D gene is named only where the DNA matches it firmly. For some rows the clone size is stated as once, few or many, or as a class when expanded; others skip it.

TRBV9	18	TRBJ2-2	TRBD1	NA	CASSVVAGGDLNTGELFF	TGTGCCAGCAGCGTAGTGGCAGGGGGCGACCTGAACACCGGGGAGCTGTTTTTT
TRBV6-5	15	TRBJ2-1	NA	NA	CASSSPPSSYNEQFF	TGTGCCAGCAGTTCCCCTCCTAGCTCCTACAATGAGCAGTTCTTC
TRBV6-5	15	TRBJ2-3	NA	NA	CASSIRGRGTDTQYF	TGTGCCAGCAGCATCAGGGGCCGGGGCACAGATACGCAGTATTTT
TRBV23-1	16	TRBJ2-5	NA	NA	CASTPRGLPGEWTQYF	TGCGCCAGCACTCCGAGGGGCCTTCCCGGTGAATGGACCCAGTACTTC
TRBV10-3	14	TRBJ2-3	NA	few	CAISEPGGTDTQYF	TGTGCCATCAGTGAGCCAGGGGGCACAGATACGCAGTATTTT
TRBV14	13	TRBJ2-1	NA	NA	CASSQSNSNEQFF	TGTGCCAGCAGCCAATCGAATAGCAATGAGCAGTTCTTC
TRBV19	14	TRBJ1-1	NA	NA	CASTSLLPRTEAFF	TGTGCCAGTACCTCACTTCTACCGAGGACTGAAGCTTTCTTT
TRBV9	13	TRBJ1-6	NA	medium-sized	CASSVDEDSPLHF	TGTGCCAGCAGCGTAGATGAGGATTCACCCCTCCACTTT
TRBV6-1	14	TRBJ1-3	NA	NA	CASSEGLGANTIYF	TGTGCCAGCAGTGAAGGCCTAGGGGCGAACACCATATATTTT
TRBV10-3	15	TRBJ1-6	TRBD1	NA	CAINSGTENNSPLHF	TGTGCCATCAACTCCGGGACAGAAAATAATTCACCCCTCCACTTT
TRBV29-1	13	TRBJ2-1	TRBD1	NA	CSVGGTGGNEQFF	TGCAGCGTTGGAGGGACAGGGGGCAATGAGCAGTTCTTC
TRBV6-6	12	TRBJ1-2	NA	NA	CASSRTEYGYTF	TGTGCCAGCAGCCGGACAGAGTATGGCTACACCTTC
TRBV2	16	TRBJ1-2	NA	medium-sized	CASSPLGQVINYGYTF	TGTGCCAGCAGTCCGCTGGGGCAGGTGATAAACTATGGCTACACCTTC
TRBV28	13	TRBJ1-2	NA	NA	CASTVEWFHGHTF	TGTGCCAGCACCGTCGAGTGGTTCCATGGCCACACCTTC
TRBV6-5	14	TRBJ2-7	TRBD2	NA	CASKLAGNSYEQYF	TGTGCCAGCAAGCTAGCGGGAAACTCCTACGAGCAGTACTTC
TRBV30	15	TRBJ1-2	NA	NA	CAWSVGQMGNYGYTF	TGTGCCTGGAGTGTAGGGCAGATGGGGAACTATGGCTACACCTTC
TRBV19	14	TRBJ1-1	NA	NA	CASRLGLGNTEAFF	TGTGCCAGTAGGTTGGGACTGGGGAACACTGAAGCTTTCTTT
TRBV6-5	14	TRBJ2-7	TRBD1	few	CASRRGPGFYEQYF	TGTGCCAGCAGGAGGGGGCCTGGTTTTTACGAGCAGTACTTC
TRBV20-1	11	TRBJ1-1	NA	NA	CSARGNYEAFF	TGCAGTGCTAGGGGGAATTATGAAGCTTTCTTT
TRBV30	17	TRBJ1-6	NA	NA	CAWRSLWTPGGNSPLHF	TGTGCCTGGAGGTCCTTGTGGACTCCGGGGGGGAATTCACCCCTCCACTTT
TRBV27	15	TRBJ2-3	TRBD1	NA	CASSFSTGSTDTQYF	TGTGCCAGCAGTTTTTCGACAGGGAGCACAGATACGCAGTATTTT
TRBV11-2	15	TRBJ1-3	NA	NA	CASSSWTGSGNTIYF	TGTGCCAGCAGCTCCTGGACGGGCTCTGGAAACACCATATATTTT
TRBV7-2	12	TRBJ2-5	NA	NA	CASSLEPETQYF	TGTGCCAGCAGCTTAGAACCCGAGACCCAGTACTTC
TRBV2	13	TRBJ2-5	TRBD1	NA	CASSRDRGETQYF	TGTGCCAGCAGTCGAGACAGGGGAGAGACCCAGTACTTC
TRBV7-9	14	TRBJ2-4	TRBD1	NA	CASSKDRAQNIQYF	TGTGCCAGCAGCAAAGACAGGGCCCAAAACATTCAGTACTTC
TRBV5-4	14	TRBJ1-1	NA	NA	CASSPGLLDTEAFF	TGTGCCAGCAGCCCGGGACTCCTGGACACTGAAGCTTTCTTT